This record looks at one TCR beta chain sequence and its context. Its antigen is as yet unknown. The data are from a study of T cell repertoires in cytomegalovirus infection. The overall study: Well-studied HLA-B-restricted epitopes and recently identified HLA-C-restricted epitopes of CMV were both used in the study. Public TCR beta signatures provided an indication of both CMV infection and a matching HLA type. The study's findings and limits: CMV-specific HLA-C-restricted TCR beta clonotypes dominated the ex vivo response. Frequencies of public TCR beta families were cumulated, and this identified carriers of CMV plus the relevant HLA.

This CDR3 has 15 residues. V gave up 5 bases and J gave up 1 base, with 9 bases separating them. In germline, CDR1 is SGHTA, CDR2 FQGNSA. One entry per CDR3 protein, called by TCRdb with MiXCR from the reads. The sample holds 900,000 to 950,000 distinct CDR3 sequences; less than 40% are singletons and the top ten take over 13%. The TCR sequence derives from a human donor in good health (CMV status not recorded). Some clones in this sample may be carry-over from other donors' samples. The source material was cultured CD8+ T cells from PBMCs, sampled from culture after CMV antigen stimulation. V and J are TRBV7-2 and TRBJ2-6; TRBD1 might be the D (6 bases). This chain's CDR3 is CASSTRGSGANVLTF. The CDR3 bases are TGTGCCAGCAGCACCAGGGGATCTGGGGCCAACGTCCTGACTTTC.